Sequencing of this T cell receptor beta chain was carried out in a study of post-analysis software for immune sequencing data. Unique-molecular-identifier-tagged TCR beta cDNA libraries were used. In TCRdb, the PCR reads were re-called with MiXCR into one record per CDR3 protein. This table has a few hundred thousand distinct CDR3 sequences, 35% to 40% appearing once. Ten or more counts support this clonotype. Sequences were obtained from blood. The sequence derives from a girl aged 10 to 17 with multiple sclerosis.

CDR3 DNA sequence: TGCAGTGCTATAGTGTCGGAGACCCAGTACTTC. It is translated as CSAIVSETQYF. The V gene is TRBV20-1, the J gene TRBJ2-5; no clear D gene. The CDR3 loop spans 11 amino acids. In germline, CDR1 is DFQATT, CDR2 SNEGSKA (reference sequence). V was pared by 4 bases and J by 5 bases, with 8 bases between.